The subject of this entry is one TCR beta chain. This sample is part of a study of T cells after yellow fever vaccination. Study at large: SMART-Seq v4 Ultra Low Input served to prepare low-cell-number fractions.

TCRdb analysed the 5' RACE reads with MiXCR anew, one entry per CDR3 protein. Seen here are under 600,000 distinct CDR3 sequences, around a fifth observed once, and the top ten hold about 15%. This CDR3 comprises 13 residues. The V end lost 5 bases, the J end lost 8 bases, and 12 bases lay between the germline ends. This TCR derives from a man younger than 35 who received the YFV17D yellow fever vaccine. Sequencing used PBMCs, obtained more than 20 days after the first yellow fever vaccination. This sequence joins TRBV12-3 or TRBV12-4 and TRBJ2-2; maybe TRBD1 (6 bases). The CDR3 DNA reads as TGTGCCAGCAGTACCGGACAGACAGGGGAGCTGTTTTTT. Encoded protein: CASSTGQTGELFF.